This T cell receptor beta chain was observed in a study of identical twins. General study points: The study found that models underestimated out-of-frame TCR alpha sharing in monozygotic twins.

The donors were all healthy and Caucasian. J was trimmed by 2 bases and V by 4 bases; bases with no gene match: 12. The germline V gene encodes CDR1 SGHDT and CDR2 YYEEEE. The CDR3 has 17 residues. A few counts support this clonotype. Its antigen is unknown. One entry per CDR3 protein results from TCRdb running MiXCR on the 5' RACE reads. The profile shows roughly 250,000 distinct CDR3 sequences, about 7% of them singletons. These records were also assigned to another study, of yellow fever vaccine responses in identical twins.

The sequence derives from a woman aged 18-29 years in good health. Material for sequencing was memory (CD45RO+) T cells sorted from blood. This chain uses TRBV5-6 with TRBJ2-3; TRBD2 aligns across 8 bases. As DNA, the CDR3 is TGTGCCAGCAGCGCCCGGGGTAGCGGGAAAAACACAGATACGCAGTATTTT. Translating it yields CASSARGSGKNTDTQYF.